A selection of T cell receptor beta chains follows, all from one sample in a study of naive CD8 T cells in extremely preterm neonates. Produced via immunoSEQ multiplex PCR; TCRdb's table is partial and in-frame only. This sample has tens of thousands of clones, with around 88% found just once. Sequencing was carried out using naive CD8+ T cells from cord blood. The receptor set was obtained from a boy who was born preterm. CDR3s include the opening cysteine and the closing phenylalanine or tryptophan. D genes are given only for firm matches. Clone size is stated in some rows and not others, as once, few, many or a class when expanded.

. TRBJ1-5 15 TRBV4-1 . CASSQGQDSNQPQHF TGCGCCAGCAGCCAAGGACAGGATAGCAATCAGCCCCAGCATTTT
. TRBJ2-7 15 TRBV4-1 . CASSQVPTNSYEQYF TGCGCCAGCAGCCAAGTCCCGACAAACTCCTACGAGCAGTACTTC
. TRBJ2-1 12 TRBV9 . CASSVGNNEQFF TGTGCCAGCAGCGTAGGGAACAATGAGCAGTTCTTC
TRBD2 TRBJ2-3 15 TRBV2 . CASSELAGGTDTQYF TGTGCCAGCAGTGAATTAGCGGGGGGCACAGATACGCAGTATTTT
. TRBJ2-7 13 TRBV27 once CASSLGTTYEQYF TGTGCCAGCAGTTTAGGGACAACCTACGAGCAGTACTTC
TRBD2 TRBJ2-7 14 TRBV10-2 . CASRTSGASYEQYF TGCGCCAGCAGAACTAGCGGGGCCTCCTACGAGCAGTACTTC
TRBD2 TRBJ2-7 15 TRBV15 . CATSRVAGQSYEQYF TGTGCCACCAGCAGAGTAGCGGGGCAGTCCTACGAGCAGTACTTC
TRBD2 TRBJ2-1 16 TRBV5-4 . CASSSWTSGGYNEQFF TGTGCCAGCAGCTCCTGGACTAGCGGGGGCTACAATGAGCAGTTCTTC
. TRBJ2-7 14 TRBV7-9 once CASRSPGRLSEQYF TGTGCCAGCAGGTCCCCGGGACGGCTGAGCGAGCAGTACTTC
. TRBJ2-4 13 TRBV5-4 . CASSWTAKNIQYF TGTGCCAGCAGCTGGACAGCCAAAAACATTCAGTACTTC
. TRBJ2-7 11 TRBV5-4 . CASSLAYEQYF TGTGCCAGCAGCTTGGCCTACGAGCAGTACTTC
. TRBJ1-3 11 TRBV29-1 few CSVEGGNTIYF TGCAGCGTTGAGGGTGGAAACACCATATATTTT
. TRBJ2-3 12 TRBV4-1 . CASRQGTDTQYF TGCGCCAGCAGACAGGGCACAGATACGCAGTATTTT
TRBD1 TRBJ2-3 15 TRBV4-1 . CASSPTGPSTDTQYF TGCGCCAGCAGCCCGACAGGGCCTAGCACAGATACGCAGTATTTT
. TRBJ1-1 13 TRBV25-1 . CASSPPRGTEAFF TGTGCCAGCAGTCCACCTAGGGGCACTGAAGCTTTCTTT
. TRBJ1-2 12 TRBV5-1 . CASSLDNYGYTF TGCGCCAGCAGCTTGGACAACTATGGCTACACCTTC
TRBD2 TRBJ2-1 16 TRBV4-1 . CASSQDPSGGDNEQFF TGCGCCAGCAGCCAAGATCCTAGCGGGGGGGACAATGAGCAGTTCTTC
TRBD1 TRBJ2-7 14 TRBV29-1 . CSVAPRTGSYEQYF TGCAGCGTTGCGCCCAGGACAGGCTCCTACGAGCAGTACTTC
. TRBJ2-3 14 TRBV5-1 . CASSLEGGTDTQYF TGCGCCAGCAGCTTGGAAGGGGGCACAGATACGCAGTATTTT
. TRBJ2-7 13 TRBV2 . CASSGDSSYEQYF TGTGCCAGCAGCGGGGATAGCTCCTACGAGCAGTACTTC
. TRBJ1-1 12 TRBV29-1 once CSVVRQNTEAFF TGCAGCGTTGTGCGACAGAACACTGAAGCTTTCTTT
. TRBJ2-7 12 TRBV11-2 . CASSSGRDEQYF TGTGCCAGCAGCTCCGGCAGGGACGAGCAGTACTTC
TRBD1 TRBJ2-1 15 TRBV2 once CASSPDRGRYNEQFF TGTGCCAGCAGCCCCGACAGGGGTAGATACAATGAGCAGTTCTTC
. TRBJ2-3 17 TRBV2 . CASSEAGTGGPTDTQYF TGTGCCAGCAGTGAAGCAGGGACGGGGGGCCCCACAGATACGCAGTATTTT
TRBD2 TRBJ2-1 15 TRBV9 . CASSVRTRPYNEQFF TGTGCCAGCAGCGTACGGACTAGGCCCTACAATGAGCAGTTCTTC
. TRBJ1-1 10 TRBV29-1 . CSVDITEAFF TGCAGCGTTGACATCACTGAAGCTTTCTTT
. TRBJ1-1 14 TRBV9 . CASSVDQMNTEAFF TGTGCCAGCAGCGTAGACCAAATGAACACTGAAGCTTTCTTT
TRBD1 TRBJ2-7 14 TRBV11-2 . CASSFGTGYYEQYF TGTGCCAGCAGCTTCGGGACAGGGTACTACGAGCAGTACTTC
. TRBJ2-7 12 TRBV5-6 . CASSSQNYEQYF TGTGCCAGCAGCTCACAAAACTACGAGCAGTACTTC
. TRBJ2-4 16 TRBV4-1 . CASSHMGLLAKNIQYF TGCGCCAGCAGCCATATGGGACTTCTAGCCAAAAACATTCAGTACTTC